A single T cell receptor beta chain is shown here with its context. What it binds is not known. The data originate from a study of cytomegalovirus exposure and HLA in healthy donors. Study conclusions and caveats: An analysis that was carried out later associated 17,000 or so TCR beta sequences with HLA alleles at 0.05 false discovery rate.

The PCR made use of 60 Vbeta and 13 Jbeta primers. Authors' analysis steps: A follow-up analysis tallied 86 million or so unique TCR beta chains, roughly 9.9 million shared. Produced via immunoSEQ multiplex PCR; TCRdb's table is partial and in-frame only. That table gives V, J and clone size, and the DNA gave D and trimming. The table shows approximately 100,000 clones, with 70% to 80% occurring only once. Healthy individuals who donated bone marrow served as the donors. The CDR3 runs 15 residues. Per the germline V gene, CDR1 is SGDLS and CDR2 is YYNGEE. J was trimmed by 8 bases and V by 3 bases; bases with no gene match: 6.

This chain links TRBV9 with TRBJ2-1, with TRBD1 matching 12 bases. Source material: PBMCs. This TCR was sampled from a man aged 55 to 70 in good health and CMV-seropositive. CDR3 loop: CASSDRDRGHHEQFF. CDR3 coding DNA: TGTGCCAGCAGCGACCGGGACAGGGGGCACCATGAGCAGTTCTTC.